The T cell receptor (beta chain) described here comes from a study of cytomegalovirus exposure and HLA in healthy donors. Points from the study as a whole: Cytomegalovirus status was reportedly diagnosed by the classifier with high specificity and sensitivity. When analyzed later, the rates of TCR association showed variation by HLA locus, with DRB1 the most and HLA-C the fewest. CMV serostatus was the only recorded immune exposure for donors.

Germline loops: CDR1 SGHVS, CDR2 FQNEAQ. This CDR3 comprises 16 residues. After removal of 2 bases from V and 1 base from J, the junction contained 4 bases not matched to a gene. Donors sampled were nominally healthy, though unrecorded immune exposures were likely. Researchers ran the PCR with 60 Vbeta and 13 Jbeta primers. Libraries were prepared by immunoSEQ multiplex PCR; TCRdb keeps only in-frame clonotypes and omits some of them. The sample carries about 180,000 clones, 79% recorded once. As regards this clone: The antigen is unknown.

This chain links TRBV7-8 with TRBJ1-5, with 8 bases that match TRBD1. The sample taken for sequencing was PBMCs. The origin of this receptor is a woman between 40 and 55 years old in good health and CMV-seronegative. The CDR3 DNA follows: TGTGCCAGCAGCTTACAAAACAGGGGGAGCAATCAGCCCCAGCATTTT. Its protein product is CASSLQNRGSNQPQHF. The full variable domain, its missing parts supplied by reference TRBV7-8 and TRBJ1-5, is GAGVSQSPRYKVAKRGQDVALRCDPISGHVSLFWYQQALGQGPEFLTYFQNEAQLDKSGLPSDRFFAERPEGSVSTLKIQRTQQEDSAVYLCASSLQNRGSNQPQHFGDGTRLSIL.